This T cell receptor beta chain was recorded in a study of monozygotic twins with inflammatory bowel disease. The CDR3 runs 16 residues. CDR1 and CDR2 from the germline V gene are SQVTM and ANQGSEA. Whole blood that had not undergone T cell sorting provided the isolated total RNA. Every TCR library consumed roughly 3,500 ng of total RNA. During cDNA synthesis, UMIs that each contained a 6-nucleotide sample barcode were added by means of template switching. Reanalyzing the 5' RACE reads, TCRdb keeps one entry per CDR3 protein, without DNA. This sample lists roughly 120,000 distinct CDR3 sequences; its ten largest clones have around 12%. Study results and caveats: None of the different T cell subtypes could be distinguished from one another.

With respect to this clonotype: Its antigen is currently unknown.

The clonotype was recovered from a human donor with ulcerative colitis or Crohn's disease, or a healthy co-twin of an affected twin (not recorded which). The V call is TRBV29-1, the J call TRBJ1-2; TCRdb outputs TRBD1, but without DNA this stays unchecked. Input material: blood. CDR3 in amino acids: CSVEDGTGRLGYGYTF.